This entry lists 7 T cell receptor beta chains sequenced from one sample in a study of blood T cell repertoires in COVID-19. Sequenced by immunoSEQ multiplex PCR; TCRdb stores in-frame clones only, minus some. This table has around 60,000 clones, 75% to 85% appearing once. Sequences were obtained from peripheral blood. The receptors stem from a human donor in a cohort sampled during active COVID-19.

This clone was recorded at least ten times. The genes are TRBV10-1 and TRBJ1-5, with D possibly matching TRBD1 (5 bases). Germline values: CDR1 WNHNN, CDR2 SYGVQD (reference sequence). This CDR3 has 13 amino acids. V lost 8 bases and J 0 bases, leaving 8 bases between the germline ends. The CDR3 sequence: CASWTHSNQPQHF. The CDR3 region has the DNA TGCGCCAGCTGGACACATAGCAATCAGCCCCAGCATTTT.

The gene calls are TRBV13 and TRBJ2-7; 8 nucleotides match TRBD2. J lost 0 bases, V lost 5 bases, and 6 bases had no gene match. Per the germline V gene, CDR1 is PRHDT and CDR2 is FYEKMQ (reference sequence). The CDR3 has 15 amino acids. The CDR3 DNA reads TGTGCCAGCAGCCCCCCTAGCGGGTACTCCTACGAGCAGTACTTC. Translating it yields CASSPPSGYSYEQYF.

This clone was counted once. The V call is TRBV20-1, the J call TRBJ2-7, with D unclear. Between the trimmed V and J ends, which lost 7 bases and 0 bases, there was a span of 7 bases. Germline loops: CDR1 DFQATT, CDR2 SNEGSKA (reference sequence). The CDR3 has 11 amino acids. CDR3 DNA sequence: TGCAGTGGGAGCGACTCCTACGAGCAGTACTTC. As protein: CSGSDSYEQYF.

The chain couples TRBV7-9 to TRBJ1-2; tentatively, D is TRBD1 (6 bases). Trimming left V 5 bases short and J 8 bases short, with 15 bases between. Germline assignment: CDR1 SEHNR and CDR2 FQNEAQ (reference sequence). The CDR3 totals 13 residues. CDR3 in DNA: TGTGCCAGCAGCCTCGACAGGATAAAAGGCTACACCTTC. Translated: CASSLDRIKGYTF.

The chain is built from TRBV27 and TRBJ2-7, with TRBD1 matching over 8 bases. The length of the CDR3 is 15 residues. V shed 5 bases and J 3 bases; nucleotides not matched to a gene: 9. From germline, CDR1 is MNHEY and CDR2 SMNVEV (reference sequence). The CDR3: CASSAGQGVYYEQYF. The CDR3 nucleotides read TGTGCCAGCAGTGCCGGACAGGGCGTATACTACGAGCAGTACTTC.

The V gene is TRBV19, the J gene TRBJ2-3; TRBD1 is a possible D gene (5 bases). CDR3 length equals 15 residues. The germline CDR1 and CDR2 sequences are LNHDA and SQIVND (reference sequence). V was pared by 6 bases and J by 1 base, with 14 bases between. The CDR3: CASRRAQGGTDTQYF. The CDR3 coding sequence is TGTGCCAGTAGGAGAGCTCAGGGTGGCACAGATACGCAGTATTTT.

This rearrangement joins TRBV5-1 to TRBJ2-7; the match to TRBD2 covers 11 bases. The ends lost 3 bases at V and 3 bases at J; junction bases unmatched: 5. The CDR3 is made up of 15 amino acids. Germline CDR1 is SGHRS and CDR2 is YFSETQ. CDR3 residues: CASSSAGTSGYEQYF. CDR3 coding DNA: TGCGCCAGCAGCTCCGCCGGGACTAGCGGCTACGAGCAGTACTTC.